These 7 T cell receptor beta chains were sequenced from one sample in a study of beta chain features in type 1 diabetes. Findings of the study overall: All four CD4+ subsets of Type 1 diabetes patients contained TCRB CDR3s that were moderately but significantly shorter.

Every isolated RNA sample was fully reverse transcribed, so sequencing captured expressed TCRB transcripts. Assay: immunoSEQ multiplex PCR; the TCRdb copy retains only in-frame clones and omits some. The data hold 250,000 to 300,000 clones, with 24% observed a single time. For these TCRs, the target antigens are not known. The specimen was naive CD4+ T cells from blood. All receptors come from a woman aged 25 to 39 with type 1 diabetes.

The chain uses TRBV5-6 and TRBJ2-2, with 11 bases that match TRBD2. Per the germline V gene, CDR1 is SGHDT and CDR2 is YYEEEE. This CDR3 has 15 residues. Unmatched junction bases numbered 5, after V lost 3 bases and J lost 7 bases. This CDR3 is CASSSPTSGIGELFF. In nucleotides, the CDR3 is TGTGCCAGCAGCTCCCCGACTAGCGGGATCGGGGAGCTGTTTTTT.

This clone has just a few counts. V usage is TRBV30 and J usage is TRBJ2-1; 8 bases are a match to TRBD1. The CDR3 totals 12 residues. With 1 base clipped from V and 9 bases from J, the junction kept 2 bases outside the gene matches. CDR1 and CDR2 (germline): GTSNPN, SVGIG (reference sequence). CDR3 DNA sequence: TGTGCCTGGAGTGCAGGGGGCAGTGAGCAGTTCTTC. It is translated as CAWSAGGSEQFF.

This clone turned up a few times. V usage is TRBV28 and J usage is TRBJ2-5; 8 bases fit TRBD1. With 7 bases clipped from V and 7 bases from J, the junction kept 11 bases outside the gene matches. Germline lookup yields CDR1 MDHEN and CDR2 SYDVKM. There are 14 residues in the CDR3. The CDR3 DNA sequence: TGTGCCAGCACGTTGCGGACAGGGCGATGGACCCAGTACTTC. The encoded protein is CASTLRTGRWTQYF.

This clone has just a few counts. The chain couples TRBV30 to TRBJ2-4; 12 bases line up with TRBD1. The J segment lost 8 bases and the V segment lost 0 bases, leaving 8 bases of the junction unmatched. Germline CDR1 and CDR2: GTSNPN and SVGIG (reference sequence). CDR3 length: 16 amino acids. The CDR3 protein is CAWSVTGTGGAYIQYF. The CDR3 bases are TGTGCCTGGAGTGTAACCGGGACAGGGGGCGCGTACATTCAGTACTTC.

The CDR3: CASTPGQETGYEQYF. CDR3 DNA sequence: TGCGCCAGCACCCCGGGACAGGAAACGGGCTACGAGCAGTACTTC. The chain recombines TRBV5-1 with TRBJ2-7; 8 bases are a match to TRBD1. Losses at the gene ends were 6 bases for V and 3 bases for J; bases not matched to a gene: 11. Germline V lookup: CDR1 SGHRS, CDR2 YFSETQ. The CDR3 covers 15 residues.

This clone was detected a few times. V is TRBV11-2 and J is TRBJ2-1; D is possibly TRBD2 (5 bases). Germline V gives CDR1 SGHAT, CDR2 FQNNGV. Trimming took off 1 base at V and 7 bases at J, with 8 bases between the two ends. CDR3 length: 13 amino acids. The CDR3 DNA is TGTGCCAGCAGCTTAGGGCCGGGGAATGAGCAGTTCTTC. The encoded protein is CASSLGPGNEQFF. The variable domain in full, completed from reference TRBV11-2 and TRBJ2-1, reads EAGVAQSPRYKIIEKRQSVAFWCNPISGHATLYWYQQILGQGPKLLIQFQNNGVVDDSQLPKDRFSAERLKGVDSTLKIQPAKLEDSAVYLCASSLGPGNEQFFGPGTRLTVL.

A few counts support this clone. The CDR3 reads CASSLEREGWNEQFF. The CDR3 DNA reads TGCGCCAGCAGCTTGGAGCGGGAGGGCTGGAATGAGCAGTTCTTC. The chain uses TRBV5-1 and TRBJ2-1; 10 nucleotides agree with TRBD2. Trimming took 0 bases from V and 7 from J; bases not matched to a gene: 4. The CDR3 totals 15 residues. The germline V gene encodes CDR1 SGHRS and CDR2 YFSETQ.